Below, one TCR beta chain is given with its context. The antigen this receptor binds is unknown. No base quality information exists; no much larger clone differs at one position. This record belongs to a study of blood T cell repertoires in COVID-19 (dated by TCRdb to 2019 to 2021). About the study as a whole: Samples covering the acute and convalescent phases of COVID-19 were provided by collaborators in the United States, Italy and Spain. Where available, HLA class I and class II types were obtained from metadata supplied by the sample provider rather than from assay-based typing. A de-identified subject ID, COVID-19 status, age in years and sex were almost always included in the sample metadata. Samples were obtained from the ongoing ImmuneRACE study (first 160 participants) and from 950 to 1,500 subjects provided by 6 global collaborators. The prospective study material was composed of cDNA or gDNA derived from T cells, B-cell-depleted T cells, or PBMCs. Deeply sampled blood TCRbeta repertoires from subjects exposed to, actively infected with, or recovered from COVID-19 were included in the dataset. A freely available public database, intended as a resource for researchers studying the immune response to SARS-CoV-2, is where the repertoires were released. Overall results and qualifications from the work: Clinical and demographic metadata were provided uncurated, with the amount varying by source and participant.

Ends trimmed: V by 6 bases, J by 4 bases; bases unmatched to a gene: 1. The CDR3 covers 12 residues, taking in both the cysteine and the phenylalanine. The sequence is cut down to CDR3 DNA, 36 bases in frame from base 1. CDR1 and CDR2, looked up from the germline V gene, are SQVTM and ANQGSEA. A second Seattle source provided samples from volunteer blood donors who had recovered from COVID-19. Collaborating institutions collected whole blood in K2EDTA tubes following their own protocols. For TCRbeta analysis, collaborators shipped samples as frozen whole blood, isolated PBMCs, or DNA extracted from either of those sample types. TCRbeta CDR3 regions were amplified from genomic DNA by means of the immunoSEQ Assay, a bias-controlled multiplex PCR. Regarding the original processing steps: The number of nucleated cells in each sample was estimated by amplification of reference gene primers within the assay. To quantify the absolute abundance of each unique TCRbeta CDR3 rearrangement, sequence reads were collapsed and filtered. For each sample, productive Simpson clonality was calculated as the square root of Simpson's diversity index over productive rearrangements. Sourced from immuneACCESS, this table was stored by TCRdb with only in-frame sequences that have V and J called. A share of the clones is absent; for the studies checked, an unresolved V gene accounts for under half, and the remainder has no known explanation. V and J calls and clone size follow that table, whereas D and trimming were derived from the DNA. Here the sample has over 200,000 clones; about nine tenths occur a single time. In total, the top ten clones hold under 7.5% of the sample.

Here the chain combines TRBV29-1 and TRBJ2-5; the junction holds 11 bases that match TRBD1. Sequencing input: peripheral blood. The TCR sequence derives from a man aged 55 to 69 who had recovered from COVID-19. The CDR3 here reads CSVGTGGETQYF. In nucleotide form, the sequence is TGCAGCGTAGGGACAGGGGGAGAGACCCAGTACTTC.